Following are 15 T cell receptor beta chains from one sample sequenced in a study of blood T cell repertoires in COVID-19. TCRdb's table, derived via immunoSEQ multiplex PCR, lists solely in-frame clones and lacks some. The sample shows 150,000 to 200,000 clones, 87% of them seen only once. Material: PBMCs or T cells enriched from blood (not recorded which). The receptors stem from a human donor with acute COVID-19. The donor label of this sample is uncertain.

This clone showed up just once. The V gene is TRBV2, the J gene TRBJ2-3; 10 bases are shared with TRBD2. V was clipped by 8 bases and J by 7 bases; unmatched bases: 9. This CDR3 region has 14 residues. CDR1 and CDR2 (germline): SNHLY, FYNNEI. CDR3 sequence reads: CASVSGTSVNTQYF. Here the CDR3 DNA reads TGTGCCAGCGTATCCGGGACTAGCGTTAATACGCAGTATTTT.

V and J are TRBV5-1 and TRBJ2-3, with D possibly TRBD2 on 6 matching bases. V was shortened by 7 bases and J by 0 bases, with 12 bases between the two germline ends. The CDR3 loop spans 14 amino acids. From germline, CDR1 is SGHRS and CDR2 YFSETQ. The CDR3 reads CASQRERSTDTQYF. In DNA form, the CDR3 reads TGCGCCAGCCAACGGGAGCGTAGCACAGATACGCAGTATTTT. Complete variable domain (other parts from reference TRBV5-1 and TRBJ2-3): KAGVTQTPRYLIKTRGQQVTLSCSPISGHRSVSWYQQTPGQGLQFLFEYFSETQRNKGNFPGRFSGRQFSNSRSEMNVSTLELGDSALYLCASQRERSTDTQYFGPGTRLTVL.

This clone was seen repeatedly, ten times or more. The chain links TRBV6-6 to TRBJ1-2; no clear D gene. The CDR3 extends over 13 amino acids. The V end lost 1 base, the J end lost 6 bases, and 9 bases lay between the germline ends. Germline V gene data show CDR1 as MNHNY and CDR2 as SVGAGI (reference sequence). CDR3 DNA sequence: TGTGCCAGCAGTTACTATAGGCAGGATGGCTACACCTTC. Protein product: CASSYYRQDGYTF.

The J gene is TRBJ2-5, the V gene TRBV5-1; D may be TRBD1 (6 bases). Germline V lookup: CDR1 SGHRS, CDR2 YFSETQ. CDR3 size: 13 residues. Between the trimmed V and J ends, which lost 2 bases and 3 bases, there was a span of 8 bases. For the CDR3, the DNA is TGCGCCAGCAGCTTCGGGACAAAAGAGACCCAGTACTTC. Translating gives CASSFGTKETQYF.

The rearrangement links TRBV29-1 to TRBJ1-1; perhaps TRBD1 as D (5 bases). This CDR3 spans 12 amino acids. V lost 7 bases and J 1 base, leaving 10 bases between the germline ends. CDR1 and CDR2 from the germline V gene are SQVTM and ANQGSEA. The CDR3 DNA follows: TGCAGCGCCAGGGTAGCGAACACTGAAGCTTTCTTT. This sequence encodes CSARVANTEAFF.

A few counts support this clone. The chain has TRBV19 and TRBJ1-4; possible D gene TRBD1, 5 bases. The V gene's germline CDR1 is LNHDA and CDR2 SQIVND (reference sequence). The CDR3 consists of 14 residues. The germline V and J ends were trimmed by 5 bases and 8 bases, with 15 bases remaining between them. The chain's CDR3 is CASSARGGGEKLFF. CDR3 DNA: TGTGCCAGTAGTGCGAGGGGAGGCGGGGAAAAACTGTTTTTT.

The chain is built from TRBV7-8 and TRBJ1-4; weak D call: TRBD1 (5 bases). This CDR3 spans 16 amino acids. CDR1 SGHVS and CDR2 FQNEAQ come from the germline V gene. Trimming removed 1 base at V and 7 bases at J, with 16 bases between. In DNA, the CDR3 is TGTGCCAGCAGCTTAGAAGGCATCGGGGGGACTGAAAAACTGTTTTTT. Protein sequence: CASSLEGIGGTEKLFF.

This chain connects TRBV7-2 to TRBJ2-5, with 8 bases aligning to TRBD1. Per germline, CDR1 SGHTA and CDR2 FQGNSA. Germline trimming cut 5 bases from V and 5 bases from J; bases unmatched to any gene: 7. CDR3 length: 14 residues. CDR3 protein: CASSPRTGRETQYF. The CDR3, as DNA: TGTGCCAGCAGCCCCCGGACAGGGCGGGAGACCCAGTACTTC.

This chain joins TRBV18 and TRBJ1-1, with TRBD1 matching 7 bases. The V gene's germline CDR1 is KGHSH and CDR2 LQKENI. The V gene end was trimmed by 6 bases and the J gene end by 4 bases; junction bases not matched to a gene: 8. The CDR3 is 14 amino acids. This CDR3 reads CASSLGTEITEAFF. The CDR3 nucleotides are TGTGCCAGCTCCCTCGGGACAGAAATCACTGAAGCTTTCTTT.

This clone has a single count. This chain links TRBV7-8 with TRBJ2-1; D might be TRBD2 (6 bases). Germline V gene data show CDR1 as SGHVS and CDR2 as FQNEAQ. CDR3 size: 15 residues. Trimming removed 5 bases from V and 4 bases from J, with 15 bases in between. The CDR3 protein is CASSKPGGVYNEQFF. The CDR3 bases are TGTGCCAGCAGCAAGCCAGGCGGGGTATACAATGAGCAGTTCTTC.

The chain combines TRBV10-3 with TRBJ2-1; a possible D gene is TRBD2 (6 bases). Germline V gene sequence: CDR1 ENHRY, CDR2 SYGVKD. The CDR3 is 15 amino acids. V lost 6 bases and J lost 7, with 19 bases in between. CDR3 bases: TGTGCCATCAGATTTCATGGTGGAGGGGCAAATGAGCAGTTCTTC. This codes for CAIRFHGGGANEQFF.

The chain carries TRBV7-9 and TRBJ1-2, with D maybe TRBD1 (6 bases). V gave up 4 bases and J gave up 2 bases, with 14 bases separating them. The CDR3 spans 15 residues. Germline lookup yields CDR1 SEHNR and CDR2 FQNEAQ (reference sequence). The CDR3 is CASSSSGGDNYGYTF. The CDR3 nucleotides are TGTGCCAGCAGCTCTTCGGGGGGCGACAACTATGGCTACACCTTC.

This rearrangement joins TRBV19 to TRBJ2-6; TRBD2 agrees at 8 bases. J lost 1 base, V lost 7 bases, and 9 bases had no gene match. The CDR3 contains 17 residues. Germline V gene lookup returns CDR1 LNHDA and CDR2 SQIVND (reference sequence). CDR3 region: CASTGGLVSSGANVLTF. In DNA form, the CDR3 reads TGTGCCAGTACGGGAGGGTTGGTCTCATCTGGGGCCAACGTCCTGACTTTC.

The rearrangement uses TRBV7-3 and TRBJ1-5; 9 bases match TRBD1. Trimming took 5 bases from V and 7 from J; bases not matched to a gene: 3. CDR1 is SGHTA and CDR2 is FQGTGA in the germline V gene. The CDR3 is made up of 13 amino acids. The CDR3 spells CASSLGQGQPQHF. The CDR3 DNA reads TGTGCCAGCAGCCTGGGACAGGGCCAGCCCCAGCATTTT.

This chain links TRBV18 with TRBJ1-2; 10 bases map to TRBD1. This CDR3 comprises 16 residues. Trimming took 3 bases from V and 3 from J; bases not matched to a gene: 7. Germline CDR1 reads KGHSH; CDR2 reads LQKENI. The CDR3 bases are TGTGCCAGCTCACCGGACAGGGGGAATTGGGACTATGGCTACACCTTC. Amino acid sequence: CASSPDRGNWDYGYTF.